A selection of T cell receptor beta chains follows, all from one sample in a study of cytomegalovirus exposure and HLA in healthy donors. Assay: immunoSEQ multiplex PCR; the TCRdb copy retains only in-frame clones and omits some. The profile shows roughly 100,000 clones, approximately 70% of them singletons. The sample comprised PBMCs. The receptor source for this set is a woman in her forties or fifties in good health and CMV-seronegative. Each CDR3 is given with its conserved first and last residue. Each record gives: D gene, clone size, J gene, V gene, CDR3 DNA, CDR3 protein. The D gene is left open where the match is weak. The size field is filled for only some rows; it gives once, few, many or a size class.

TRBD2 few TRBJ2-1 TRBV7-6 TGTGCCAGCAGCTTAGGCCTAGCGGGAGATCAACGGCAGTTCTTC CASSLGLAGDQRQFF
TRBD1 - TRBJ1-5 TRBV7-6 TGTGCCAGCAGCTCCCGGACAGGGGGTGATCAGCCCCAGCATTTT CASSSRTGGDQPQHF
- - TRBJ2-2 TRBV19 TGTGCCACCCGAGTCGCTCGTGCCACCGGGGAGCTGTTTTTT CATRVARATGELFF
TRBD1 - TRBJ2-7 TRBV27 TGTGCCAGCAGTTTCGGGACAGAGTACGAGCAGTACTTC CASSFGTEYEQYF
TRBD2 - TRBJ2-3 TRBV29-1 TGCAGCGTTCAAGAGCGGGGGGGCCTCACAGATACGCAGTATTTT CSVQERGGLTDTQYF
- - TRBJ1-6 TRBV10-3 TGTGCCATCAGTGAAATTGAGGGTGGTTCACCCCTCCACTTT CAISEIEGGSPLHF
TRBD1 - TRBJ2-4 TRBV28 TGTGCCAGCAGTTCCTCGGACAGGGAGAACATTCAGTACTTC CASSSSDRENIQYF
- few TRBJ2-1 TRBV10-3 TGTGCCATCGGGGGGACGGGGGTTTACAATGAGCAGTTCTTC CAIGGTGVYNEQFF
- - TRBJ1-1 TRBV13 TGTGCCAGCAGCTTAAGGAAGCCGACTATTGGGAACACTGAAGCTTTCTTT CASSLRKPTIGNTEAFF
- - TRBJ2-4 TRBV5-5 TGTGCCAGCAGCTTGGCAGACGGGGCCAAAAACATTCAGTACTTC CASSLADGAKNIQYF
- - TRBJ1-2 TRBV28 TGTGCCAGCAGCTTAAAAGGGAGCGCGGGTGGCTACACCTTC CASSLKGSAGGYTF
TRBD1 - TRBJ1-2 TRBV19 TGTGCCAGTAGGGGCCGGGACAGGGTAGGGGATGGCTACACCTTC CASRGRDRVGDGYTF
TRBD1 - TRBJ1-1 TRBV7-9 TGTGCCAGCAGCTCGGACAGGGGGCACACTGAAGCTTTCTTT CASSSDRGHTEAFF
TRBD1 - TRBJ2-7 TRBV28 TGTGCCAGCAGTCCGCGACAGGGGGGGGCTTACGAGCAGTACTTC CASSPRQGGAYEQYF
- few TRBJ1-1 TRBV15 TGTGCCACCAGCAGAGATCAAAGAGTGAACACTGAAGCTTTCTTT CATSRDQRVNTEAFF
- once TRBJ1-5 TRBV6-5 TGTGCCAGCAGTTATGGGGGGGCGGATCAGCCCCAGCATTTT CASSYGGADQPQHF
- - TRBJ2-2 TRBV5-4 TGTGCCAGCAGCCCCCGTAGGGGCGGGGTGAGCGGGGAGCTGTTTTTT CASSPRRGGVSGELFF
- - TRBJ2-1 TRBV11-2 TGTGCCAGCAGCGACCACCGACAGTCCAATGAGCAGTTCTTC CASSDHRQSNEQFF
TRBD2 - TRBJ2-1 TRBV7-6 TGTGCCAGCAGCTTTGGCGGGGGGTATGAGCAGTTCTTC CASSFGGGYEQFF
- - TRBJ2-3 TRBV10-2 TGCGCCAGCGGTCTGAGCCAGGGGCGAGCCGGAAACACAGATACGCAGTATTTT CASGLSQGRAGNTDTQYF